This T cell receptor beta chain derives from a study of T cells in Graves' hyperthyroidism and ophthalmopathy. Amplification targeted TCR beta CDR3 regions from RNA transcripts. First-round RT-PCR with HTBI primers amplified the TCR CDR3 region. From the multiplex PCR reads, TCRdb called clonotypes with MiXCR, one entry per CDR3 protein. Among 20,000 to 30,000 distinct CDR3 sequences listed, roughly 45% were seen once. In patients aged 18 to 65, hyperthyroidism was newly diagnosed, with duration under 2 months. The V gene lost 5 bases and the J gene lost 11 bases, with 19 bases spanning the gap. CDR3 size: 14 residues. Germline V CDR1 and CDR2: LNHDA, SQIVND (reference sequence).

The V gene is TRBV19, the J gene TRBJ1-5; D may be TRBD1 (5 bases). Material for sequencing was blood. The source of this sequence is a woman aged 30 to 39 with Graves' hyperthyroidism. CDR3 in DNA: TGTGCCAGTAGTCCAACCCCGGGGCAGGAGACCCAGCATTTT. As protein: CASSPTPGQETQHF.